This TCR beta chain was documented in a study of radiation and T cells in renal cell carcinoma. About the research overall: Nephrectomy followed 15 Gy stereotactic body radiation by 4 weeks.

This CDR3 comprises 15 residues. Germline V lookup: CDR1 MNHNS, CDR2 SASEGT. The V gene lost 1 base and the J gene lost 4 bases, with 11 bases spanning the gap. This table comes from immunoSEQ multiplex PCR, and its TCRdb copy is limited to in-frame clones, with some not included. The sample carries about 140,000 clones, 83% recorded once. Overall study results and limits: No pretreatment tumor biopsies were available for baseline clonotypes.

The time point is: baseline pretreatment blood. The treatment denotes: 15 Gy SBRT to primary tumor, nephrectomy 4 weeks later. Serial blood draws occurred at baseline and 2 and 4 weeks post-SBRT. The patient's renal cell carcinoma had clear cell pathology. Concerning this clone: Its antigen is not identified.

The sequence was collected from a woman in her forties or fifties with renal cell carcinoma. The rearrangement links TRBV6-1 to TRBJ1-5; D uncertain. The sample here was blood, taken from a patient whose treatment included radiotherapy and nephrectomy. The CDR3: CASSEEWVENQPQHF. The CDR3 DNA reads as TGTGCCAGCAGTGAAGAGTGGGTCGAAAATCAGCCCCAGCATTTT.